The 10 T cell receptor beta chains presented below share a single source sample, sequenced in a study of blood T cell repertoires in COVID-19. The protocol was immunoSEQ multiplex PCR, while the TCRdb copy is restricted to in-frame clones and leaves out a portion. The repertoire consists of 150,000 or so clones, with 60% to 85% occurring once and the leading ten covering over 4%. Sequenced: peripheral blood. The source is a woman aged 80 or over with active or convalescent COVID-19.

The chain is built from TRBV6-2 or TRBV6-3 and TRBJ1-5, with TRBD1 matching over 8 bases. The CDR3 spans 18 residues. CDR1 is MNHEY and CDR2 is SVGEGT in the germline V gene. J gave up 0 bases and V 2 bases, and 9 bases lay outside the gene matches. CDR3 in DNA: TGTGCCAGCAGTTACCCTAAAACCGGGACAGGTAGCAATCAGCCCCAGCATTTT. As protein: CASSYPKTGTGSNQPQHF.

The rearrangement joins TRBV30 to TRBJ1-1, with a weak D call TRBD1 (6 bases). V lost 2 bases and J 0 bases, leaving 13 bases between the germline ends. Germline V gene lookup returns CDR1 GTSNPN and CDR2 SVGIG (reference sequence). This CDR3 contains 15 residues. The CDR3 loop reads CAWSHPGTMNTEAFF. DNA of the CDR3: TGTGCCTGGAGTCACCCCGGGACAATGAACACTGAAGCTTTCTTT.

The rearrangement joins TRBV6-6 to TRBJ1-2; 8 nucleotides agree with TRBD1. The CDR3 totals 15 residues. V trimming: 2 bases; J trimming: 4 bases; junction bases outside the gene matches: 6. CDR1 and CDR2 (germline): MNHNY, SVGAGI (reference sequence). The CDR3 DNA follows: TGTGCCAGCAGTTACACGACCGGGACAGGCTATGGCTACACCTTC. It specifies CASSYTTGTGYGYTF.

This clone appeared a few times. The V call is TRBV19, the J call TRBJ1-5; the match to TRBD1 covers 9 bases. The trim removed 4 bases at V and 7 bases at J, leaving 8 bases unmatched. The CDR3 totals 15 residues. Germline CDR1 LNHDA, CDR2 SQIVND (reference sequence). CDR3 coding DNA: TGTGCCAGTAGTAAACCGGGACAGGGTCAACAGCCCCAGCATTTT. This gives the protein CASSKPGQGQQPQHF.

The chain links TRBV5-1 to TRBJ1-4; 9 bases match TRBD1. Trimming at V came to 5 bases and at J to 6 bases, leaving 5 bases not matched to a gene. Germline values: CDR1 SGHRS, CDR2 YFSETQ. CDR3 length: 14 amino acids. CDR3 DNA: TGCGCCAGCAGGTCGGGACAGGGTTATGAAAAACTGTTTTTT. This encodes CASRSGQGYEKLFF.

This clone was picked up one time. The gene calls are TRBV27 and TRBJ2-7; no firm D call. This CDR3 region has 14 residues. From germline, CDR1 is MNHEY and CDR2 SMNVEV (reference sequence). The germline V and J ends were trimmed by 3 bases and 0 bases, with 9 bases remaining between them. The CDR3 reads CASSFGGSSYEQYF. CDR3 coding DNA: TGTGCCAGCAGTTTCGGCGGAAGCTCCTACGAGCAGTACTTC.

The rearrangement uses TRBV19 and TRBJ1-6, with 10 bases lining up with TRBD1. This CDR3 is built from 15 residues. Trimming cost V 3 bases and J 7 bases; bases outside gene matches: 3. The V gene's germline CDR1 is LNHDA and CDR2 SQIVND (reference sequence). The CDR3 DNA is TGTGCCAGTAGTATGATGGGACAGGGGAATTCACCCCTCCACTTT. This sequence encodes CASSMMGQGNSPLHF.

The chain combines TRBV18 with TRBJ1-5; D is uncertain. CDR1 and CDR2 from the germline V gene are KGHSH and LQKENI. There are 14 residues in the CDR3. With 2 bases removed from V and 3 bases from J, the gap between germline ends came to 8 bases. In DNA form, the CDR3 reads TGTGCCAGCTCACCAGTACGGGACAATCAGCCCCAGCATTTT. Translating gives CASSPVRDNQPQHF.

V usage is TRBV27 and J usage is TRBJ1-5, with D possibly being TRBD1 (5 bases). Trimming pared 2 bases from V and 1 base from J, leaving 9 bases between. The CDR3 totals 15 residues. Per the germline V gene, CDR1 is MNHEY and CDR2 is SMNVEV (reference sequence). The CDR3 reads CASSLAGLSNQPQHF. The CDR3 DNA sequence: TGTGCCAGCAGTTTAGCAGGGTTGAGCAATCAGCCCCAGCATTTT.

V is TRBV19 and J is TRBJ1-6; the match to TRBD1 covers 11 bases. V trimming: 6 bases; J trimming: 5 bases; junction bases outside the gene matches: 6. Germline CDR1 is LNHDA and CDR2 is SQIVND (reference sequence). The CDR3 totals 16 residues. The CDR3: CASSFGQGANNSPLHF. The CDR3 DNA is TGTGCCAGTAGCTTTGGACAGGGGGCAAATAATTCACCCCTCCACTTT.